This passage covers 32 T cell receptor beta chains from one sample sequenced in a study of T cell changes during pregnancy in multiple sclerosis (dated by TCRdb to between 2018 and 2021). Preparation of the library involved the immunoSEQ multiplex PCR assay. TCRdb obtained this table from immuneACCESS and retained in-frame rearrangements with V and J assigned. These tables miss some clones; where compared with another copy, unresolved V genes account for less than half of the shortfall, and the remainder is unexplained. The sample table contains tens of thousands of clones; only one count was recorded for 85% to 90% of them. Together, the top ten hold approximately 0.77% of the sample. The starting material was CD4+ T cells from peripheral blood mononuclear cells, obtained in the second trimester of pregnancy. The receptor set was obtained from a female donor with multiple sclerosis, enrolled in a pregnancy study.

The CDR3 region is CASSIGDYYSNQPQHF. The CDR3 DNA reads TGTGCCAGTAGTATAGGGGACTACTATAGCAATCAGCCCCAGCATTTT. The rearrangement joins TRBV19 to TRBJ1-5; TRBD1 might be the D (5 bases). The CDR3 spans 16 residues. The V end lost 1 base, the J end lost 0 bases, and 10 bases lay between the germline ends. CDR1 and CDR2 (germline): LNHDA, SQIVND (reference sequence).

The rearrangement joins TRBV19 to TRBJ2-7; TRBD1 matches 9 bases. Germline loops: CDR1 LNHDA, CDR2 SQIVND (reference sequence). The length of the CDR3 is 15 residues. Trimming took 1 base from V and 2 from J; bases not matched to a gene: 3. The CDR3 region has the DNA TGTGCCAGTAGTATAGCGGGACAGGGCGCCTACGAGCAGTACTTC. Its protein is CASSIAGQGAYEQYF.

The rearrangement joins TRBV6-1 to TRBJ2-3, with TRBD2 identical over 8 bases. J was trimmed by 1 base and V by 3 bases; bases with no gene match: 6. The CDR3 has 16 residues. Germline V lookup: CDR1 MNHNS, CDR2 SASEGT. In DNA form, the CDR3 reads TGTGCCAGCAGTGATTTTTCGCGGGGGGGCACAGATACGCAGTATTTT. This translates into CASSDFSRGGTDTQYF.

The chain carries TRBV5-1 and TRBJ2-3; TRBD1 aligns across 10 bases. The germline V gene has CDR1 SGHRS and CDR2 YFSETQ. CDR3 length: 14 amino acids. The ends lost 9 bases at V and 3 bases at J; junction bases unmatched: 7. CDR3 sequence (DNA): TGCGCCACCCGACAGGGGGCCCGGACAGATACGCAGTATTTT. Amino acid sequence: CATRQGARTDTQYF.

V and J are TRBV2 and TRBJ2-2; D might be TRBD2 (6 bases). V shed 5 bases and J shed 1 base, with 11 bases lying between them. CDR3 length equals 15 residues. CDR1 SNHLY and CDR2 FYNNEI come from the germline V gene. The CDR3 nucleotides are TGTGCCAGCAGTACAATGGGAGGGAACACCGGGGAGCTGTTTTTT. This gives the protein CASSTMGGNTGELFF.

The chain uses TRBV7-2 and TRBJ1-2, with 7 bases matching TRBD1. This CDR3 is 14 amino acids long. Germline CDR1 and CDR2: SGHTA and FQGNSA. The trim removed 6 bases at V and 4 bases at J, leaving 8 bases unmatched. In DNA, the CDR3 is TGTGCCAGCAGAAGACAGGGTGGCTCCTATGGCTACACCTTC. Its translation: CASRRQGGSYGYTF.

The genes are TRBV30 and TRBJ1-2, with D perhaps matching TRBD1 (5 bases). CDR3 length: 16 residues. Germline V gene lookup returns CDR1 GTSNPN and CDR2 SVGIG (reference sequence). V gave up 2 bases and J gave up 8 bases, with 24 bases separating them. Here the CDR3 reads CAWSSTAGTLAWGYTF. For the CDR3, the DNA is TGTGCCTGGAGTTCGACCGCCGGGACTCTTGCTTGGGGCTACACCTTC.

The count of this clone is one. The chain is built from TRBV5-1 and TRBJ2-1, with D unclear. Trimming cost V 3 bases and J 5 bases, with 12 bases left between them. Germline CDR1 and CDR2: SGHRS and YFSETQ. There are 14 residues in the CDR3. CDR3 sequence (DNA): TGCGCCAGCAGCTATTTCGAGACAAACAATGAGCAGTTCTTC. Its protein is CASSYFETNNEQFF.

The chain joins TRBV5-1 to TRBJ2-7, with D maybe TRBD1 (6 bases). The germline V gene has CDR1 SGHRS and CDR2 YFSETQ. V was cut by 3 bases and J by 1 base, with 11 bases left in between. This CDR3 is built from 14 residues. The CDR3 region is CASSSQGQSYEQYF. The CDR3 DNA follows: TGCGCCAGCAGCTCACAAGGACAGTCCTACGAGCAGTACTTC. Full variable domain (rest looked up from reference TRBV5-1 and TRBJ2-7): KAGVTQTPRYLIKTRGQQVTLSCSPISGHRSVSWYQQTPGQGLQFLFEYFSETQRNKGNFPGRFSGRQFSNSRSEMNVSTLELGDSALYLCASSSQGQSYEQYFGPGTRLTVT.

The table lists this clone with a count of one. The J gene is TRBJ2-3, the V gene TRBV7-9, with D perhaps matching TRBD2 (5 bases). The CDR3 is 14 amino acids. The germline V gene encodes CDR1 SEHNR and CDR2 FQNEAQ (reference sequence). Trimming removed 6 bases at V and 1 base at J, with 11 bases between. Written as DNA, the CDR3 is TGTGCCAGCAGTTACGGGGTACGCACAGATACGCAGTATTTT. Encoded protein: CASSYGVRTDTQYF.

The gene calls are TRBV5-6 and TRBJ1-2, with D perhaps matching TRBD1 (6 bases). Germline values: CDR1 SGHDT, CDR2 YYEEEE. V was pared by 4 bases and J by 8 bases, with 12 bases between. The CDR3 extends over 12 amino acids. CDR3 loop: CASSLDSRGYTF. The CDR3 DNA follows: TGTGCCAGCAGCCTGGACAGCCGGGGCTACACCTTC.

Written as DNA, the CDR3 is TGTGCCAGCAGCCCTAGCGGGGGGTCCTACAATGAGCAGTTCTTC. Translating it yields CASSPSGGSYNEQFF. This chain uses TRBV6-6 with TRBJ2-1, with 11 bases lining up with TRBD2. The CDR3 totals 15 residues. Trimming removed 6 bases from V and 1 base from J; junction bases left unmatched: 2. CDR1 is MNHNY, CDR2 SVGAGI, per germline (reference sequence).

The gene calls are TRBV11-1 and TRBJ1-1, with D maybe TRBD1 (5 bases). The CDR3 has 14 amino acids. The germline V and J ends were trimmed by 2 bases and 1 base, with 8 bases remaining between them. The germline CDR1 and CDR2 sequences are SGHAT and FQDESV (reference sequence). The CDR3 protein is CASSLRGENTEAFF. In nucleotides, the CDR3 is TGTGCCAGCAGCTTAAGGGGCGAGAACACTGAAGCTTTCTTT.

The chain is built from TRBV4-3 and TRBJ2-7; D not resolved. Germline-derived CDR1 and CDR2 are LGHNA and YSLEER. V lost 0 bases to trimming and J lost 3 bases, with 9 bases between them. The CDR3 runs 14 residues. The CDR3 DNA is TGCGCCAGCAGCCAAGATCGAGCGAGCTACGAGCAGTACTTC. Translation: CASSQDRASYEQYF.

The chain employs TRBV2 and TRBJ2-5; 11 nucleotides agree with TRBD2. CDR3 length: 15 amino acids. Losses at the gene ends were 6 bases for V and 5 bases for J; bases not matched to a gene: 8. Germline CDR1 and CDR2: SNHLY and FYNNEI. The chain's CDR3 is CASSVGTSGGETQYF. CDR3 sequence (DNA): TGTGCCAGCAGCGTAGGGACTAGCGGAGGGGAGACCCAGTACTTC. The full variable domain, with the rest looked up from reference TRBV2 and TRBJ2-5, is EPEVTQTPSHQVTQMGQEVILRCVPISNHLYFYWYRQILGQKVEFLVSFYNNEISEKSEIFDDQFSVERPDGSNFTLKIRSTKLEDSAMYFCASSVGTSGGETQYFGPGTRLLVL.

CDR3 region: CASSILTGGDEKLFF. CDR3 DNA sequence: TGTGCCAGTAGTATATTGACAGGGGGCGATGAAAAACTGTTTTTT. The V gene is TRBV19, the J gene TRBJ1-4; 10 bases map to TRBD1. With 2 bases clipped from V and 6 bases from J, the junction kept 3 bases outside the gene matches. CDR1 LNHDA and CDR2 SQIVND come from the germline V gene (reference sequence). The length of the CDR3 is 15 residues.

J is TRBJ2-3 and V is TRBV11-2; weak D call: TRBD2 (5 bases). This CDR3 has 15 amino acids. V was cut by 2 bases and J by 4 bases, with 13 bases left in between. CDR1 SGHAT and CDR2 FQNNGV come from the germline V gene. The CDR3 region is CASSLSGDLADTQYF. CDR3 bases: TGTGCCAGCAGCTTAAGCGGCGACCTTGCAGATACGCAGTATTTT.

This chain links TRBV5-1 with TRBJ2-2; perhaps TRBD1 as D (6 bases). This CDR3 region has 14 residues. V was trimmed by 3 bases and J by 3 bases, leaving 9 bases between them. From germline, CDR1 is SGHRS and CDR2 YFSETQ. This CDR3 reads CASSWQGYTGELFF. The CDR3 nucleotides read TGCGCCAGCAGCTGGCAGGGGTACACCGGGGAGCTGTTTTTT.

This chain uses TRBV5-4 with TRBJ1-1; the D is unclear. Trimming shortened V by 3 bases and J by 1 base, and 7 bases separated the two germline ends. CDR1 SGHNT and CDR2 YYREEE come from the germline V gene (reference sequence). This CDR3 spans 13 amino acids. The CDR3 region is CASSSQSNTEAFF. Here the CDR3 DNA reads TGTGCCAGCAGCTCACAATCGAACACTGAAGCTTTCTTT.

The chain is built from TRBV6-1 and TRBJ2-5, with no clear D. V lost 2 bases and J lost 5, with 18 bases in between. The CDR3 covers 16 residues. Germline lookup yields CDR1 MNHNS and CDR2 SASEGT. As DNA, the CDR3 is TGTGCCAGCAGTGAAAGGTTCCGAATGGAGATCGAGACCCAGTACTTC. Translated: CASSERFRMEIETQYF.

This clone has only one observation. The genes are TRBV15 and TRBJ1-5; D remains unclear. Germline CDR1 LNHNV, CDR2 YYDKDF (reference sequence). CDR3 length: 16 residues. V lost 0 bases to trimming and J lost 0 bases, with 9 bases between them. The CDR3, as DNA: TGTGCCACCAGCAGAGATCGCGTTCTTAGCAATCAGCCCCAGCATTTT. It encodes CATSRDRVLSNQPQHF.

This sequence joins TRBV11-2 and TRBJ2-3, with 7 bases aligning to TRBD1. The CDR3 runs 15 residues. Germline CDR1 SGHAT, CDR2 FQNNGV. The V gene end was trimmed by 4 bases and the J gene end by 5 bases; junction bases not matched to a gene: 9. CDR3 in amino acids: CASSSLRGNRDTQYF. The CDR3 coding sequence is TGTGCCAGCAGCTCCCTCAGGGGGAATAGAGATACGCAGTATTTT.

This clone turned up a few times. Other DNA sequences in this sample translate to the same CDR3. The V gene is TRBV7-2, the J gene TRBJ2-1, with TRBD2 identical over 9 bases. This CDR3 spans 16 amino acids. With V trimmed by 1 base and J by 4 bases, 5 bases remained unmatched. Germline CDR1 SGHTA, CDR2 FQGNSA. CDR3 sequence: CASSLVRLAVYNEQFF. The CDR3, as DNA: TGTGCCAGCAGCTTAGTGAGACTAGCGGTGTACAATGAGCAGTTCTTC.

The V and J genes are TRBV27 and TRBJ2-7; TRBD1 matches at 8 bases. The V and J ends lost 5 bases and 9 bases, in that order; junction bases with no gene match: 3. CDR1 is MNHEY, CDR2 SMNVEV, per germline (reference sequence). This CDR3 is 11 amino acids long. As DNA, the CDR3 is TGTGCCAGCAGTCGCGGACAGGGGCAGTACTTC. Residues: CASSRGQGQYF.

This rearrangement joins TRBV6-4 to TRBJ1-4, with TRBD1 identical over 7 bases. J gave up 11 bases and V 7 bases, and 16 bases lay outside the gene matches. Germline lookup yields CDR1 MRHNA and CDR2 SNTAGT. CDR3 length: 15 amino acids. The CDR3 here is CASNSPGQLRFKLFF. The CDR3 DNA is TGTGCCAGCAATAGCCCGGGACAGCTGAGATTTAAACTGTTTTTT.

The gene calls are TRBV30 and TRBJ2-5; 12 nucleotides align to TRBD1. The last part of the DNA fits TRBJ2-7 better; the J call may be wrong. Germline V gene sequence: CDR1 GTSNPN, CDR2 SVGIG (reference sequence). CDR3 size: 14 residues. For the CDR3, the DNA is TGTGCCACGCGTTCCGGGACAGGGGGCCTCGAGCAGTACTTC. It yields the protein CATRSGTGGLEQYF.

The chain employs TRBV28 and TRBJ2-3, with D tentatively TRBD2 (6 bases). The CDR3 is 15 amino acids. Trimming cost V 5 bases and J 2 bases, with 14 bases left between them. Germline CDR1 reads MDHEN; CDR2 reads SYDVKM. CDR3 coding DNA: TGTGCCAGCAGTCCCTTCGGGACTTTCACAGATACGCAGTATTTT. It translates to CASSPFGTFTDTQYF.

This clone came up a few times. The rearrangement uses TRBV30 and TRBJ1-1; no reliable D call. The CDR3 is made up of 13 amino acids. Germline loops: CDR1 GTSNPN, CDR2 SVGIG (reference sequence). The V end was cut by 5 bases, the J end by 6 bases, with 16 bases between. The CDR3 region has the DNA TGTGCCTGGGGTCGGAGTCTAGAGGCTGAAGCTTTCTTT. Translated, it gives CAWGRSLEAEAFF.

The chain recombines TRBV5-5 with TRBJ2-2; 8 nucleotides agree with TRBD1. Germline loops: CDR1 SGHKS, CDR2 YYEKEE (reference sequence). The CDR3 runs 13 residues. V lost 7 bases and J lost 2; bases outside the gene matches: 1. The CDR3 is CASGTGNTGELFF. The CDR3 DNA follows: TGTGCCAGCGGGACAGGTAACACCGGGGAGCTGTTTTTT.

J is TRBJ1-1 and V is TRBV18, with a tentative D call TRBD1 (6 bases). V was pared by 3 bases and J by 12 bases, with 11 bases between. Germline values: CDR1 KGHSH, CDR2 LQKENI. The CDR3 length is 11 residues. CDR3 sequence: CASSPGDNTFF. CDR3 sequence (DNA): TGTGCCAGCTCACCGGGGGACAATACTTTCTTT.

The chain couples TRBV10-3 to TRBJ1-1, with 12 nucleotides matching TRBD1. Germline CDR1 and CDR2: ENHRY and SYGVKD. V lost 0 bases to trimming and J lost 6 bases; unmatched junction nucleotides: 5. The CDR3 totals 16 residues. The CDR3 reads CAISESGTGGFPEAFF. The DNA for the CDR3 is TGTGCCATCAGTGAGTCAGGGACAGGGGGCTTCCCTGAAGCTTTCTTT.

This chain joins TRBV5-1 and TRBJ2-3, with TRBD2 identical over 8 bases. Germline V gene data show CDR1 as SGHRS and CDR2 as YFSETQ. CDR3 size: 14 residues. With 3 bases clipped from V and 5 bases from J, the junction kept 5 bases outside the gene matches. DNA of the CDR3: TGCGCCAGCAGCTCGACTAGCGCGGTAGATACGCAGTATTTT. Amino acids: CASSSTSAVDTQYF.